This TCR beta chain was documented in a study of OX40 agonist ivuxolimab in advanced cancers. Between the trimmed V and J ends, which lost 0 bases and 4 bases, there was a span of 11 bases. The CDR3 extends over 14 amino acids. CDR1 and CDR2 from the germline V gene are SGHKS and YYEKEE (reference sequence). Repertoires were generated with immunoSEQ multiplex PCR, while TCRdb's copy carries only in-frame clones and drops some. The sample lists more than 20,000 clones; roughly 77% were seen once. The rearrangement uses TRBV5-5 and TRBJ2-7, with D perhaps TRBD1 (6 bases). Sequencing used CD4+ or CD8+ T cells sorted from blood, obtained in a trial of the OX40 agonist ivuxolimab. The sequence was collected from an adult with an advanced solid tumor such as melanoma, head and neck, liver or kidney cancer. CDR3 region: CASSLDSGVYEQYF. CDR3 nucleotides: TGTGCCAGCAGCTTGGATTCAGGGGTTTACGAGCAGTACTTC.